These 10 T cell receptor beta chains originate from one sample sequenced in a study of shared clonotypes between healthy human individuals. CD45RO-negative cells were positively selected for CCR7, leaving out terminally differentiated effector memory CD45RA+ cells. Assay used: immunoSEQ multiplex PCR; TCRdb lists only in-frame clones, some missing. The repertoire includes hundreds of thousands of clones, 90% to 97% of them detected once, and around 0.21% sits in the top ten. The specimen was naive CD8+ T cells sorted from blood. The receptors derive from a man aged 30 to 45 in good health.

The chain employs TRBV4-3 and TRBJ2-7, with 11 bases that match TRBD1. Trimming removed 2 bases from V and 3 bases from J; junction bases left unmatched: 3. The CDR3 totals 15 residues. Germline values: CDR1 LGHNA, CDR2 YSLEER. CDR3 protein: CASSQWGTGGYEQYF. CDR3 nucleotide sequence: TGCGCCAGCAGCCAATGGGGGACAGGGGGCTACGAGCAGTACTTC.

CDR3 loop: CASSSLAGGYTGELFF. CDR3 coding DNA: TGTGCCAGCAGCTCCCTAGCGGGAGGTTACACCGGGGAGCTGTTTTTT. This rearrangement joins TRBV5-6 to TRBJ2-2; TRBD2 matches at 11 bases. CDR1 and CDR2 from the germline V gene are SGHDT and YYEEEE. This CDR3 has 16 residues. Trimming removed 3 bases from V and 3 bases from J; junction bases left unmatched: 4.

V gene TRBV6-1 combines with J gene TRBJ2-4; D possibly corresponds to TRBD2 (5 bases). The ends were cut back, 4 bases at V and 9 bases at J, with 19 bases in the middle. Germline-derived CDR1 and CDR2 are MNHNS and SASEGT. The CDR3 is made up of 15 amino acids. The CDR3 loop reads CASSGGSLSDVIQYF. In DNA, the CDR3 is TGTGCCAGCAGTGGAGGGTCACTCTCGGATGTCATTCAGTACTTC.

The rearrangement joins TRBV9 to TRBJ2-7; 10 positions match TRBD1. The CDR3 runs 15 residues. Germline loops: CDR1 SGDLS, CDR2 YYNGEE. With V trimmed by 0 bases and J by 3 bases, 3 bases remained unmatched. Here the CDR3 DNA reads TGTGCCAGCAGCGTAGCTGGACAGGGGGTCTACGAGCAGTACTTC. Translated: CASSVAGQGVYEQYF.

V and J are TRBV7-9 and TRBJ1-3; D might be TRBD1 (5 bases). V dropped 1 base and J dropped 0 bases, with 13 bases sitting between them. This CDR3 spans 17 amino acids. The germline gives CDR1 SEHNR, CDR2 FQNEAQ (reference sequence). The CDR3 DNA is TGTGCCAGCAGCTTAGAGACAGACGTCCTCTCTGGAAACACCATATATTTT. Translation gives CASSLETDVLSGNTIYF.

The J gene is TRBJ2-5, the V gene TRBV6-5; TRBD1 matches 8 bases. The V gene end was trimmed by 3 bases and the J gene end by 5 bases; junction bases not matched to a gene: 2. Germline CDR1 and CDR2: MNHEY and SVGAGI. The CDR3 has 13 residues. CDR3 coding DNA: TGTGCCAGCAGTTATCAGGGGGCCGAGACCCAGTACTTC. This encodes CASSYQGAETQYF.

The chain joins TRBV7-9 to TRBJ2-3; tentatively, D is TRBD1 or TRBD2 (6 bases each). V gave up 5 bases and J gave up 2 bases, with 14 bases separating them. From germline, CDR1 is SEHNR and CDR2 FQNEAQ (reference sequence). CDR3 size: 15 residues. For the CDR3, the DNA is TGTGCCAGCAGCCCAGAGGGGGGTCCCACAGATACGCAGTATTTT. This translates into CASSPEGGPTDTQYF. Using reference TRBV7-9 and TRBJ2-3 for the parts outside the CDR3, the full variable domain is DTGVSQNPRHKITKRGQNVTFRCDPISEHNRLYWYRQTLGQGPEFLTYFQNEAQLEKSRLLSDRFSAERPKGSFSTLEIQRTEQGDSAMYLCASSPEGGPTDTQYFGPGTRLTVL.

The chain couples TRBV7-9 to TRBJ1-4, with D possibly TRBD1 on 6 matching bases. Trimming stripped 5 bases from V and 8 bases from J, with 15 bases between. This CDR3 has 14 residues. Germline CDR1 reads SEHNR; CDR2 reads FQNEAQ (reference sequence). In nucleotides, the CDR3 is TGTGCCAGCAGCGGGGGGCTCATCCGGGAAAAACTGTTTTTT. It is translated as CASSGGLIREKLFF.

This clone was observed a few times. The chain joins TRBV6-1 to TRBJ2-1, with 10 positions matching TRBD1. CDR1 and CDR2 (germline): MNHNS, SASEGT. The CDR3 has 19 amino acids. With 1 base clipped from V and 0 bases from J, the junction kept 9 bases outside the gene matches. The CDR3 protein is CASSEGGQGSMSSYNEQFF. The DNA for the CDR3 is TGTGCCAGCAGTGAAGGGGGACAGGGGTCCATGAGCTCCTACAATGAGCAGTTCTTC.

This chain links TRBV29-1 with TRBJ1-2; TRBD1 matches at 9 bases. Germline CDR1 is SQVTM and CDR2 is ANQGSEA. Unmatched junction bases numbered 18, after V lost 0 bases and J lost 4 bases. The CDR3 runs 19 residues. The CDR3 coding sequence is TGCAGCGTTGAAGATTACTCATTAACGGGACAGGGCTGGATCTATGGCTACACCTTC. Translated, it gives CSVEDYSLTGQGWIYGYTF.